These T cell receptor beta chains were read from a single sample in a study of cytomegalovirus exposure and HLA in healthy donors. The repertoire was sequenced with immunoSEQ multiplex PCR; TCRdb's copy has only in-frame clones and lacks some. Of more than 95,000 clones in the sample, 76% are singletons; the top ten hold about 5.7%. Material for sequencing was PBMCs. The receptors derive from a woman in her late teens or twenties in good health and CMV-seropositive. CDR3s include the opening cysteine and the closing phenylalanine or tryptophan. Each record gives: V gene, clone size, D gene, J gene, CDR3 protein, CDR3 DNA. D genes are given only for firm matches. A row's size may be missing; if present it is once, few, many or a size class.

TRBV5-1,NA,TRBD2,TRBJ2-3,CASSLEGLAGLSTDTQYF,TGCGCCAGCAGCTTGGAGGGACTAGCGGGACTAAGCACAGATACGCAGTATTTT
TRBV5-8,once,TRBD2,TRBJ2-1,CASIRLAGAWEQFF,TGTGCCAGCATCAGACTAGCGGGAGCTTGGGAGCAGTTCTTC
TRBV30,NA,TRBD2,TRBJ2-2,CAWSVGSGTGELFF,TGTGCCTGGAGTGTAGGTAGCGGGACCGGGGAGCTGTTTTTT
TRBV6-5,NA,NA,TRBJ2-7,CASHSSYEQYF,TGTGCCAGCCACAGCTCCTACGAGCAGTACTTC
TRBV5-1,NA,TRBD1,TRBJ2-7,CASSFGTGGGYEQYF,TGCGCCAGCAGCTTCGGGACAGGGGGCGGGTACGAGCAGTACTTC
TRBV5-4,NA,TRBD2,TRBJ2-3,CASSLALAGSDTQYF,TGTGCCAGCAGCTTGGCACTAGCGGGGTCGGATACGCAGTATTTT
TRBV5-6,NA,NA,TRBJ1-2,CASSPLGGYGYTF,TGTGCCAGCAGCCCCCTTGGAGGCTATGGCTACACCTTC
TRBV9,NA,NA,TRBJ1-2,CASSGGMGRIPNYGYTF,TGTGCCAGCAGCGGGGGCATGGGGCGCATCCCTAACTATGGCTACACCTTC
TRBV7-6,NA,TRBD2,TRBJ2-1,CASSLTSAHEQFF,TGTGCCAGCAGCCTGACTAGCGCCCATGAGCAGTTCTTC
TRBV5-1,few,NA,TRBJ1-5,CASSLGGGGFQPQHF,TGCGCCAGCAGCTTGGGGGGAGGGGGGTTTCAGCCCCAGCATTTT
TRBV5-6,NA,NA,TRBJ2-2,CASSPDRTGELFF,TGTGCCAGCAGCCCCGACAGGACCGGGGAGCTGTTTTTT
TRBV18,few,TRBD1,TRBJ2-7,CASSQGTGGTYEQYF,TGTGCCAGCTCACAAGGGACAGGGGGCACCTACGAGCAGTACTTC
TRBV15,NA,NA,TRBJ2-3,CATSREGGISTDTQYF,TGTGCCACCAGCAGAGAGGGGGGAATCAGCACAGATACGCAGTATTTT
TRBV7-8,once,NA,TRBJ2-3,CASSFRPLAVSTDTQYF,TGTGCCAGCAGCTTCCGCCCTCTGGCCGTTAGCACAGATACGCAGTATTTT
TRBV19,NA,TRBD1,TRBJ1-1,CASSIWTGGGGTEAFF,TGTGCCAGTAGTATTTGGACAGGGGGAGGTGGCACTGAAGCTTTCTTT
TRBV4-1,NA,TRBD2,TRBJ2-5,CASSQAGLAGRETQYF,TGCGCCAGCAGCCAAGCGGGACTAGCGGGTCGAGAGACCCAGTACTTC
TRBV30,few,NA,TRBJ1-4,CAWSGWAGLEKLFF,TGTGCCTGGAGTGGTTGGGCAGGGCTTGAAAAACTGTTTTTT
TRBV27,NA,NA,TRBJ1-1,CASSSTGYEAFF,TGTGCCAGCAGTTCGACAGGATATGAAGCTTTCTTT
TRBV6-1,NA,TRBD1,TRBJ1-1,CASSELGGEGKGTEAFF,TGTGCCAGCAGTGAATTAGGGGGCGAGGGGAAAGGGACTGAAGCTTTCTTT
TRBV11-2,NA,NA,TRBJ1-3,CASTPGGSGNTIYF,TGTGCCAGCACCCCCGGTGGCTCTGGAAACACCATATATTTT
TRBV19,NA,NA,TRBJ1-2,CASSIFDTEDGYTF,TGTGCCAGTAGTATCTTCGACACTGAAGATGGCTACACCTTC
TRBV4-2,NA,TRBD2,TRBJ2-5,CASSQAEGLAGGDQETQYF,TGTGCCAGCAGCCAAGCGGAGGGACTAGCGGGAGGCGACCAAGAGACCCAGTACTTC
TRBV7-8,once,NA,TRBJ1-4,CASSSGSGEKLFF,TGTGCCAGCAGCTCCGGGAGTGGGGAAAAACTGTTTTTT
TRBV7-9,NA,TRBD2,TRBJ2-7,CASSAGTSAHYEQYF,TGTGCCAGCAGCGCCGGGACTAGCGCCCACTACGAGCAGTACTTC
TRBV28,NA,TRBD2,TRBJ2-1,CASSSRLAGVYNEQFF,TGTGCCAGCAGTTCGAGACTAGCGGGAGTTTACAATGAGCAGTTCTTC
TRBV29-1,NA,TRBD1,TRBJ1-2,CSVEDLDRVRGYTF,TGCAGCGTTGAAGATCTAGACAGGGTACGCGGCTACACCTTC